This TCR beta chain stems from a study of OX40 agonist ivuxolimab in advanced cancers. Assay: immunoSEQ multiplex PCR; the TCRdb copy retains only in-frame clones and omits some. The profile covers roughly 76,000 clones, with around nine tenths appearing a single time and under 7.5% taken by the ten largest. Per the germline V gene, CDR1 is LGHNA and CDR2 is YSLEER. V shed 4 bases, J shed 1 base, and the junction held 4 bases outside the gene matches. CDR3 length equals 15 residues. The clonotype was recovered from an adult with an advanced solid tumor such as melanoma, head and neck, liver or kidney cancer. Specimen: CD4+ or CD8+ T cells sorted from blood, collected in a trial of the OX40 agonist ivuxolimab. The chain combines TRBV4-3 with TRBJ1-1, with 9 nucleotides matching TRBD1. The CDR3 bases are TGCGCCAGCAGCCCCTGGACAGGGGAGAACACTGAAGCTTTCTTT. Translating it yields CASSPWTGENTEAFF.